The source of this T cell receptor (beta chain) is a study of shared clonotypes between healthy human individuals. Study-wide context: Donors had three CD4 naive, three CD4 memory, two CD8 naive and one CD8 memory plate apiece.

This clone appeared a few times. A much larger clone lies a single base off, so this may be a read error. The CDR3 has 14 amino acids. V was shortened by 0 bases and J by 6 bases, with 9 bases between the two germline ends. The germline V gene has CDR1 GTSNPN and CDR2 SVGIG (reference sequence). Here immunoSEQ multiplex PCR was the method, and the copy in TCRdb shows in-frame clones only, minus some. The table lists 900,000 to 1,200,000 clones, around 78% of them singletons. The chain uses TRBV30 and TRBJ1-6; no clear D gene. The specimen was memory CD4+ T cells from PBMCs. Subset described: CD45RA-negative fraction. The receptor's source is a man aged 18 to 30 in good health. Some clones in this sample may be carry-over from other donors' samples. The CDR3 is CAWSVGNCNSPLHF. The DNA of the CDR3 is TGTGCCTGGAGTGTAGGGAACTGTAATTCACCCCTCCACTTT.